These 14 T cell receptor beta chains were all obtained from the same sample, sequenced in a study of Ad26.COV2.S vaccination and SARS-CoV-2 variants. The treatment is: around 19 received Ad26.COV2.S at low or high dose, single or two shots; roughly five received placebo; per-sample allocation not given. Sample collection was performed on day 63 after the first vaccine or placebo injection. TCRdb's copy holds only in-frame clones and misses some; the assay was immunoSEQ multiplex PCR. The sample consists of about 330,000 clones, 90% of them appearing once. This material consisted of peripheral blood, taken in a trial of Ad26.COV2.S vaccine versus placebo. These receptors all stem from a person between 18 and 60 years old who received the Ad26.COV2.S COVID-19 vaccine or a placebo.

V is TRBV7-8 and J is TRBJ1-4; D is perhaps TRBD1 (5 bases). Per germline, CDR1 SGHVS and CDR2 FQNEAQ. V was shortened by 4 bases and J by 1 base, with 13 bases between the two germline ends. The CDR3 extends over 16 amino acids. This CDR3 is CASSSQGYGTNEKLFF. The DNA for the CDR3 is TGTGCCAGCAGCTCCCAGGGATATGGAACTAATGAAAAACTGTTTTTT.

The chain combines TRBV5-1 with TRBJ1-4, with 8 bases fitting TRBD1. CDR1 is SGHRS and CDR2 is YFSETQ in the germline V gene. The CDR3 length is 17 residues. V shed 4 bases, J shed 0 bases, and the junction held 8 bases outside the gene matches. In DNA form, the CDR3 reads TGCGCCAGCAGCCCTCATACAGGGGGGGCAACTAATGAAAAACTGTTTTTT. Translating gives CASSPHTGGATNEKLFF.

The V gene is TRBV11-2, the J gene TRBJ1-5; 9 bases align to TRBD1. The CDR3 is 16 residues long. Trimming took 0 bases from V and 2 from J; bases not matched to a gene: 2. Germline assignment: CDR1 SGHAT and CDR2 FQNNGV. The CDR3 DNA is TGTGCCAGCAGCTTAGATCGGACAGGGGGCAATCAGCCCCAGCATTTT. It codes for CASSLDRTGGNQPQHF.

V and J are TRBV6-1 and TRBJ1-1; D gene unclear. The CDR3 extends over 14 amino acids. Trimming took off 5 bases at V and 0 bases at J, with 10 bases between the two ends. Per germline, CDR1 MNHNS and CDR2 SASEGT. The CDR3 region is CASSFTDMNTEAFF. The CDR3 region has the DNA TGTGCCAGCAGTTTCACAGACATGAACACTGAAGCTTTCTTT.

This clone appeared a few times. This chain joins TRBV27 and TRBJ2-5; D is possibly TRBD1 or TRBD2 (6 bases each). The V end was cut by 3 bases, the J end by 2 bases, with 19 bases between. The CDR3 is made up of 17 amino acids. Germline loops: CDR1 MNHEY, CDR2 SMNVEV (reference sequence). The CDR3 DNA follows: TGTGCCAGCAGTTTGTTCGGCGTCGGGGGCGAACAAGAGACCCAGTACTTC. Protein sequence: CASSLFGVGGEQETQYF.

The CDR3 sequence: CASSLRGSRELFF. CDR3 DNA: TGTGCCAGCAGCTTACGGGGGAGCCGGGAGCTGTTTTTT. The V and J genes are TRBV7-3 and TRBJ2-2; tentatively, D is TRBD2 (6 bases). Germline loops: CDR1 SGHTA, CDR2 FQGTGA. Trimming stripped 2 bases from V and 9 bases from J, with 10 bases between. The CDR3 is made up of 13 amino acids.

The rearrangement joins TRBV5-1 to TRBJ2-1; TRBD1 agrees at 7 bases. CDR3 length: 15 residues. V lost 0 bases, J lost 5 bases, and 5 bases stayed unmatched. Per germline, CDR1 SGHRS and CDR2 YFSETQ. CDR3 amino acids: CASSLDGTADNEQFF. The CDR3 DNA reads TGCGCCAGCAGCTTGGACGGGACAGCGGACAATGAGCAGTTCTTC.

The chain employs TRBV6-5 and TRBJ2-1; no definite D call. The germline V gene encodes CDR1 MNHEY and CDR2 SVGAGI. V was shortened by 7 bases and J by 0 bases, with 10 bases between the two germline ends. The CDR3 runs to 14 residues. Written as DNA, the CDR3 is TGTGCCAGCACGGGTCTTAGCTCCTACAATGAGCAGTTCTTC. As protein: CASTGLSSYNEQFF.

As concerns this clone: Other nucleotide sequences in the sample specify the same CDR3. The chain links TRBV10-3 to TRBJ2-3; D ambiguous. This CDR3 is 13 amino acids long. CDR1 ENHRY and CDR2 SYGVKD come from the germline V gene. Trimming shortened V by 3 bases and J by 2 bases, and 6 bases separated the two germline ends. This CDR3 is CAISDGLTDTQYF. The CDR3 coding sequence is TGTGCCATCAGTGACGGTCTCACAGATACGCAGTATTTT.

The rearrangement joins TRBV4-3 to TRBJ1-2; D might be TRBD1 (6 bases). Trimming pared 1 base from V and 8 bases from J, leaving 17 bases between. Germline V gene sequence: CDR1 LGHNA, CDR2 YSLEER. This CDR3 spans 15 amino acids. CDR3 region: CASSQGSAGAGGYTF. CDR3 nucleotides: TGCGCCAGCAGCCAAGGGTCGGCAGGGGCAGGGGGCTACACCTTC.

This sequence joins TRBV5-8 and TRBJ1-5; D possibly corresponds to TRBD1 (5 bases). CDR1 and CDR2 (germline): SGHTS, YDEGEE. CDR3 length: 15 residues. The V end lost 1 base, the J end lost 3 bases, and 11 bases lay between the germline ends. The CDR3 nucleotides are TGTGCCAGCAGCTTGTGGCAGGGCATCAATCAGCCCCAGCATTTT. This translates into CASSLWQGINQPQHF. The full variable domain, with the rest looked up from reference TRBV5-8 and TRBJ1-5, is EAGVTQSPTHLIKTRGQQATLRCSPISGHTSVYWYQQALGLGLQFLLWYDEGEERNRGNFPPRFSGRQFPNYSSELNVNALELEDSALYLCASSLWQGINQPQHFGDGTRLSIL.

The rearrangement joins TRBV19 to TRBJ1-2, with D perhaps TRBD1 (5 bases). Trimming pared 7 bases from V and 7 bases from J, leaving 19 bases between. The CDR3 sequence is 14 residues long. The germline V gene has CDR1 LNHDA and CDR2 SQIVND (reference sequence). The CDR3 reads CASIPQGTTAGYTF. The CDR3 bases are TGTGCCAGTATACCTCAGGGAACCACCGCTGGCTACACCTTC.

The chain is built from TRBV12-5 and TRBJ2-2; D might be TRBD1 or TRBD2, each matching 6 bases. Germline V CDR1 and CDR2: LGHNT, FRNRAP. The V and J ends lost 3 bases and 5 bases respectively, with 10 bases between them. The CDR3 length is 14 residues. Here the CDR3 reads CASGFSGATGELFF. The CDR3 bases are TGTGCTAGTGGTTTTTCGGGGGCAACCGGGGAGCTGTTTTTT. The full variable domain, rest sourced from reference TRBV12-5 and TRBJ2-2, is DARVTQTPRHKVTEMGQEVTMRCQPILGHNTVFWYRQTMMQGLELLAYFRNRAPLDDSGMPKDRFSAEMPDATLATLKIQPSEPRDSAVYFCASGFSGATGELFFGEGSRLTVL.

The rearrangement joins TRBV5-1 to TRBJ1-3; no definite D call. Deletions cut 4 bases from V and 4 bases from J, with 12 bases between. The CDR3 has 14 amino acids. Germline-derived CDR1 and CDR2 are SGHRS and YFSETQ. The CDR3 DNA sequence: TGCGCCAGCAGCCCTACATTGATCGGAAACACCATATATTTT. Encoded protein: CASSPTLIGNTIYF.